Following are 26 T cell receptor beta chains from one sample sequenced in a study of blood T cell repertoires in COVID-19. Sequenced by immunoSEQ multiplex PCR; TCRdb stores in-frame clones only, minus some. Here the sample spans some 150,000 clones, more than 65% being singletons. Sequenced input: peripheral blood. All receptors derive from a human donor in a cohort sampled during active COVID-19.

This chain connects TRBV9 to TRBJ2-1; TRBD1 might be the D (5 bases). Germline V gene data show CDR1 as SGDLS and CDR2 as YYNGEE. The CDR3 contains 16 residues. V lost 0 bases and J lost 3, with 13 bases in between. CDR3 DNA sequence: TGTGCCAGCAGCGTAGGGGGTGGGGCGGTCTACAATGAGCAGTTCTTC. Protein product: CASSVGGGAVYNEQFF.

CDR3 sequence (DNA): TGTGCCAGCAGCCGTACTAGCGGGGGGATCACAGATACGCAGTATTTT. The encoded protein is CASSRTSGGITDTQYF. The chain carries TRBV11-1 and TRBJ2-3; 12 bases fit TRBD2. This CDR3 contains 16 residues. Trimming took 5 bases from V and 2 from J; bases not matched to a gene: 5. Germline assignment: CDR1 SGHAT and CDR2 FQDESV (reference sequence). The whole variable domain, remainder taken from reference TRBV11-1 and TRBJ2-3, is EAEVAQSPRYKITEKSQAVAFWCDPISGHATLYWYRQILGQGPELLVQFQDESVVDDSQLPKDRFSAERLKGVDSTLKIQPAELGDSAMYLCASSRTSGGITDTQYFGPGTRLTVL.

This clone was seen only a few times. The chain has TRBV5-1 and TRBJ2-7; 10 bases fit TRBD1. There are 15 residues in the CDR3. J gave up 3 bases and V 3 bases, and 6 bases lay outside the gene matches. Looked up from germline, CDR1 is SGHRS and CDR2 is YFSETQ. The CDR3 nucleotides are TGCGCCAGCAGCTGGAGACAGGGGGCGAACTACGAGCAGTACTTC. Its protein product is CASSWRQGANYEQYF.

The chain is built from TRBV2 and TRBJ1-4; 8 nucleotides line up with TRBD1. Germline lookup yields CDR1 SNHLY and CDR2 FYNNEI. This CDR3 is built from 13 residues. Unmatched junction bases numbered 10, after V lost 6 bases and J lost 13 bases. DNA of the CDR3: TGTGCCAGCAGGGGGGACAGGACGGCCGGACTGTTTTTT. Encoded protein: CASRGDRTAGLFF. Complete variable domain (other parts from reference TRBV2 and TRBJ1-4): EPEVTQTPSHQVTQMGQEVILRCVPISNHLYFYWYRQILGQKVEFLVSFYNNEISEKSEIFDDQFSVERPDGSNFTLKIRSTKLEDSAMYFCASRGDRTAGLFFGSGTQLSVL.

The J gene is TRBJ1-2, the V gene TRBV19, with D perhaps TRBD1 (5 bases). CDR1 and CDR2 (germline): LNHDA, SQIVND (reference sequence). CDR3 length equals 16 residues. Trimming stripped 6 bases from V and 5 bases from J, with 22 bases between. In nucleotides, the CDR3 is TGTGCCAGTAGAGGAACAGGAGTCGTACGGAGTTATGGCTACACCTTC. Its protein is CASRGTGVVRSYGYTF.

The chain combines TRBV10-1 with TRBJ2-7, with 8 bases aligning to TRBD1. Germline-derived CDR1 and CDR2 are WNHNN and SYGVQD (reference sequence). Trimming removed 3 bases from V and 2 bases from J; junction bases left unmatched: 12. CDR3 length: 17 residues. Written as DNA, the CDR3 is TGCGCCAGCAGTGATGACCGTACACAGGGGGTAACCTACGAGCAGTACTTC. Protein product: CASSDDRTQGVTYEQYF.

This sequence joins TRBV6-5 and TRBJ2-5; 9 bases map to TRBD1. There are 15 residues in the CDR3. The trim removed 2 bases at V and 5 bases at J, leaving 6 bases unmatched. Germline values: CDR1 MNHEY, CDR2 SVGAGI. CDR3 in amino acids: CASSYGGQGGETQYF. The DNA of the CDR3 is TGTGCCAGCAGTTACGGGGGACAGGGCGGCGAGACCCAGTACTTC.

V gene TRBV7-2 combines with J gene TRBJ1-5, with TRBD1 matching 7 bases. The ends lost 1 base at V and 1 base at J; junction bases unmatched: 1. The germline V gene has CDR1 SGHTA and CDR2 FQGNSA. The CDR3 runs to 15 residues. In nucleotides, the CDR3 is TGTGCCAGCAGCTTAGAGGGGGCCAGCAATCAGCCCCAGCATTTT. Its translation: CASSLEGASNQPQHF. The variable domain in full, completed from reference TRBV7-2 and TRBJ1-5, reads GAGVSQSPSNKVTEKGKDVELRCDPISGHTALYWYRQSLGQGLEFLIYFQGNSAPDKSGLPSDRFSAERTGGSVSTLTIQRTQQEDSAVYLCASSLEGASNQPQHFGDGTRLSIL.

On this clone: The identical CDR3 is also encoded by other nucleotide sequences in the sample. The rearrangement uses TRBV28 and TRBJ2-2, with TRBD2 matching over 8 bases. From germline, CDR1 is MDHEN and CDR2 SYDVKM. The CDR3 covers 15 residues. V lost 6 bases, J lost 3 bases, and 6 bases stayed unmatched. For the CDR3, the DNA is TGTGCCAGCAGCCCCCCGCGGGGGGACACCGGGGAGCTGTTTTTT. It codes for CASSPPRGDTGELFF. The variable domain in full, completed from reference TRBV28 and TRBJ2-2, reads DVKVTQSSRYLVKRTGEKVFLECVQDMDHENMFWYRQDPGLGLRLIYFSYDVKMKEKGDIPEGYSVSREKKERFSLILESASTNQTSMYLCASSPPRGDTGELFFGEGSRLTVL.

This sequence joins TRBV2 and TRBJ2-1; TRBD1 might be the D (5 bases). The V end lost 7 bases, the J end lost 0 bases, and 16 bases lay between the germline ends. The CDR3 loop spans 16 amino acids. In germline, CDR1 is SNHLY, CDR2 FYNNEI. In DNA form, the CDR3 reads TGTGCCAGCATAGAGCAGGGCTCGGTCTCCTACAATGAGCAGTTCTTC. It codes for CASIEQGSVSYNEQFF.

V gene TRBV12-3 or TRBV12-4 combines with J gene TRBJ1-5; tentatively, D is TRBD1 (5 bases). CDR3 length: 13 residues. Deletions cut 5 bases from V and 6 bases from J, with 11 bases between. The chain's CDR3 is CASSLKGLQPQHF. In nucleotides, the CDR3 is TGTGCCAGCAGTCTAAAGGGGCTTCAGCCCCAGCATTTT.

CDR3 DNA sequence: TGTGCCAGCAGCTTAGGGTCTCGCGGGGAAGCTTTCTTT. Protein sequence: CASSLGSRGEAFF. The V and J genes are TRBV7-9 and TRBJ1-1; D not resolved. The CDR3 is 13 amino acids. Germline CDR1 reads SEHNR; CDR2 reads FQNEAQ (reference sequence). V lost 1 base and J 8 bases, leaving 11 bases between the germline ends.

V gene TRBV5-1 combines with J gene TRBJ1-2, with 9 bases identical to TRBD1. With 2 bases clipped from V and 7 bases from J, the junction kept 9 bases outside the gene matches. Germline V gives CDR1 SGHRS, CDR2 YFSETQ. The CDR3 sequence is 15 residues long. The CDR3 coding sequence is TGCGCCAGCAGCTTTGCCGGGACAGGGCAACTTGGCTACACCTTC. Its protein product is CASSFAGTGQLGYTF.

This clone appeared a single time. CDR3 in DNA: TGTGCCAGCAGCTTAGATACTAGCGGGGCTAGGGAGCTGTTTTTT. Protein product: CASSLDTSGARELFF. The genes are TRBV11-2 and TRBJ2-2; 10 bases map to TRBD2. The CDR3 has 15 amino acids. After removal of 0 bases from V and 9 bases from J, the junction contained 4 bases not matched to a gene. CDR1 is SGHAT and CDR2 is FQNNGV in the germline V gene.

This clone has only a few counts. The chain uses TRBV5-1 and TRBJ2-5; unclear D gene. This CDR3 has 14 amino acids. Trimming pared 0 bases from V and 4 bases from J, leaving 10 bases between. The germline V gene encodes CDR1 SGHRS and CDR2 YFSETQ. CDR3 sequence (DNA): TGCGCCAGCAGCTTGGGCCGGTCGGGAGAGACCCAGTACTTC. The encoded protein is CASSLGRSGETQYF. The full variable domain, rest sourced from reference TRBV5-1 and TRBJ2-5, is KAGVTQTPRYLIKTRGQQVTLSCSPISGHRSVSWYQQTPGQGLQFLFEYFSETQRNKGNFPGRFSGRQFSNSRSEMNVSTLELGDSALYLCASSLGRSGETQYFGPGTRLLVL.

The chain joins TRBV5-4 to TRBJ2-7; TRBD1 agrees at 8 bases. This CDR3 is 13 amino acids long. Germline V CDR1 and CDR2: SGHNT, YYREEE (reference sequence). The trim removed 7 bases at V and 5 bases at J, leaving 8 bases unmatched. The CDR3 sequence is CASGRTGTHEQYF. Written as DNA, the CDR3 is TGTGCCAGCGGACGGACAGGGACACACGAGCAGTACTTC.

The V and J genes are TRBV5-5 and TRBJ1-4; tentatively, D is TRBD1 (5 bases). This CDR3 spans 13 amino acids. Looked up from germline, CDR1 is SGHKS and CDR2 is YYEKEE (reference sequence). V was trimmed by 4 bases and J by 4 bases, leaving 8 bases between them. CDR3 region: CASSVTVNEKLFF. In DNA form, the CDR3 reads TGTGCCAGCAGCGTGACAGTTAATGAAAAACTGTTTTTT. The complete variable domain, with remaining parts taken from reference TRBV5-5 and TRBJ1-4, reads DAGVTQSPTHLIKTRGQQVTLRCSPISGHKSVSWYQQVLGQGPQFIFQYYEKEERGRGNFPDRFSARQFPNYSSELNVNALLLGDSALYLCASSVTVNEKLFFGSGTQLSVL.

The genes are TRBV7-2 and TRBJ1-1; D unresolved. With 5 bases removed from V and 8 bases from J, the gap between germline ends came to 12 bases. CDR3 size: 12 residues. Germline CDR1 reads SGHTA; CDR2 reads FQGNSA. CDR3 amino acids: CASSPTSPEAFF. In nucleotides, the CDR3 is TGTGCCAGCAGCCCGACATCCCCGGAAGCTTTCTTT.

V and J are TRBV13 and TRBJ2-3, with a tentative D call TRBD2 (5 bases). The length of the CDR3 is 16 residues. CDR1 and CDR2 (germline): PRHDT, FYEKMQ (reference sequence). Trimming shortened V by 1 base and J by 2 bases, and 13 bases separated the two germline ends. In nucleotides, the CDR3 is TGTGCCAGCAGCTTAGAGAAAATAGGACTCACAGATACGCAGTATTTT. Encoded protein: CASSLEKIGLTDTQYF.

The CDR3 spells CASSGRGIGSTNEKLFF. DNA for the CDR3: TGTGCCAGTAGTGGACGGGGGATAGGTTCCACTAATGAAAAACTGTTTTTT. J is TRBJ1-4 and V is TRBV19; perhaps TRBD1 as D (5 bases). Trimming stripped 5 bases from V and 2 bases from J, with 18 bases between. This CDR3 has 17 residues. The germline CDR1 and CDR2 sequences are LNHDA and SQIVND (reference sequence).

The chain carries TRBV10-3 and TRBJ2-3; the D is unclear. Trimming removed 11 bases from V and 3 bases from J, with 12 bases in between. CDR1 is ENHRY, CDR2 SYGVKD, per germline. The CDR3 extends over 12 amino acids. The CDR3 here is CAARGATDTQYF. As DNA, the CDR3 is TGTGCCGCTCGCGGTGCTACAGATACGCAGTATTTT.

The genes are TRBV27 and TRBJ2-7; 8 positions agree with TRBD1. The CDR3 totals 18 residues. From germline, CDR1 is MNHEY and CDR2 SMNVEV (reference sequence). With 3 bases clipped from V and 0 bases from J, the junction kept 13 bases outside the gene matches. Here the CDR3 DNA reads TGTGCCAGCAGTTTTGCTCACGCCACAGGGGGTTTCTCCTACGAGCAGTACTTC. It encodes CASSFAHATGGFSYEQYF.

The chain recombines TRBV7-9 with TRBJ2-1; weak D call: TRBD2 (6 bases). There are 14 residues in the CDR3. Germline values: CDR1 SEHNR, CDR2 FQNEAQ (reference sequence). V was clipped by 5 bases and J by 7 bases, with 15 bases between them. The CDR3 nucleotides read TGTGCCAGCAGCCTCACGGAGGGCCAAAATGAGCAGTTCTTC. Encoded protein: CASSLTEGQNEQFF.

In DNA, the CDR3 is TGCAGCGTTGACAGGGCTGGCACTGAAGCTTTCTTT. This translates into CSVDRAGTEAFF. The chain recombines TRBV29-1 with TRBJ1-1; tentatively, D is TRBD1 (5 bases). The CDR3 runs to 12 residues. V lost 3 bases, J lost 4 bases, and 9 bases lay in between. Germline values: CDR1 SQVTM, CDR2 ANQGSEA.

The CDR3 sequence is CASRPDSVSEQYF. The CDR3 DNA is TGTGCCAGCAGACCGGACAGTGTTTCGGAGCAGTACTTC. The rearrangement links TRBV12-3 or TRBV12-4 to TRBJ2-7; a possible D gene is TRBD1 (6 bases). The CDR3 runs to 13 residues. The ends were cut back, 6 bases at V and 7 bases at J, with 16 bases in the middle.

CDR3 in amino acids: CASSKQGSTDTQYF. The DNA for the CDR3 is TGTGCCAGCAGTAAACAGGGATCGACAGATACGCAGTATTTT. V and J are TRBV6-6 and TRBJ2-3; weak D call: TRBD1 (6 bases). Germline values: CDR1 MNHNY, CDR2 SVGAGI (reference sequence). V lost 5 bases, J lost 3 bases, and 12 bases lay in between. This CDR3 comprises 14 residues.